This TCR beta chain was found in a study of Ad26.COV2.S vaccination and SARS-CoV-2 variants. Assay: immunoSEQ multiplex PCR; the TCRdb copy retains only in-frame clones and omits some. The top ten clones hold around 1.7% of a sample with 410,000 or so clones, around 92% of them seen once. Specified treatment: some 19 received Ad26.COV2.S at low or high dose, single or two shots; about 5 received placebo; per-sample allocation not given. Repertoires come from day 63 after the first vaccine or placebo injection. Germline V gene lookup returns CDR1 SEHNR and CDR2 FQNEAQ (reference sequence). There are 14 residues in the CDR3. Between the trimmed V and J ends, which lost 5 bases and 7 bases, there was a span of 14 bases.

Sequences were derived from peripheral blood, sampled in a trial of Ad26.COV2.S vaccine versus placebo. This TCR came from a person aged 18-60 years who received the Ad26.COV2.S COVID-19 vaccine or a placebo. V gene TRBV7-9 combines with J gene TRBJ1-4, with D perhaps TRBD1 (5 bases). DNA of the CDR3: TGTGCCAGCAGCCCACCGGGGACTGCTGAAAAACTGTTTTTT. This encodes CASSPPGTAEKLFF.